The sequence of this TCR beta chain was determined in a study of persistence of HIV-infected CD4 T cells. Lysates of CMV-infected fibroblasts at approximately 10 ug/mL stimulated these cells. CD4+ T cells upregulating both CD40 ligand and CD69 were sorted as responding cells. The libraries were made with immunoSEQ version 4 in survey mode. TCRdb's copy holds only in-frame clones and misses some; the assay was immunoSEQ multiplex PCR. The sample has some 20,000 clones; less than 75% are singletons. As for this clone: Its antigen is unidentified.

This CDR3 contains 11 residues. Germline lookup yields CDR1 KGHDR and CDR2 SFDVKD. The ends were cut back, 9 bases at V and 7 bases at J, with 9 bases in the middle. The sample in question was CD4+ T cells sorted from PBMCs after 18-hour stimulation, obtained from a patient who received antiretroviral therapy. The sequence derives from an adult woman with HIV who was CMV-seropositive. The chain joins TRBV24-1 to TRBJ2-4; the D is unclear. CDR3 amino acids: CATGTGNIQYF. In DNA form, the CDR3 reads TGTGCCACCGGAACCGGGAACATTCAGTACTTC.